The sequence of this T cell receptor (beta chain) was determined in a study of blood T cell repertoires in COVID-19. Study as a whole: The United States, Italy and Spain provided the acute and convalescent COVID-19 samples. From T cells, B-cell-depleted T cells, or PBMCs came the material, which was cDNA or gDNA.

Looked up from germline, CDR1 is MGHRA and CDR2 is YSYEKL. Trimming removed 0 bases from V and 4 bases from J; junction bases left unmatched: 4. The CDR3 covers 15 residues. Participant reports of clinical history set cohort assignment. TCRdb's copy holds only in-frame clones and misses some; the assay was immunoSEQ multiplex PCR. The sample records 250,000 to 350,000 clones, roughly 91% being singletons. This rearrangement joins TRBV4-1 to TRBJ2-3; 7 bases fit TRBD1. The source is a woman in her forties or fifties who had been exposed to COVID-19. Material: PBMCs or T cells enriched from blood (not recorded which). CDR3 DNA sequence: TGCGCCAGCAGCCAAGACGGGCAGGGGGCAGATACGCAGTATTTT. It codes for CASSQDGQGADTQYF.